These T cell receptor beta chains were read from a single sample in a study of regulatory T cells in long-lasting Graves disease. TCRdb independently ran MiXCR on the multiplex PCR reads; one entry per CDR3 protein. The sample has 400,000 to 500,000 distinct CDR3 sequences, around 21% seen once. The sample was peripheral blood mononuclear cells (PBMCs), taken when the disease was refractory, from a patient treated with antithyroid drugs. These receptors were collected from a female donor with Graves disease. Both conserved end residues are trimmed from each CDR3. The D gene is left open where the match is weak.

D	J	V	CDR3
NA	TRBJ2-3	TRBV28	ASSLYGTFPTDTQY
TRBD2	TRBJ2-1	TRBV20-1	SANSPGLATNEQF
NA	TRBJ2-2	TRBV14	ASSQVLGATGELF
NA	TRBJ1-1	TRBV7-2	ASSFRLNTEAF
NA	TRBJ1-1	TRBV7-3	ASCERGSTEAF
NA	TRBJ1-6	TRBV27	ASSLSNPNSPLH
TRBD2	TRBJ2-4	TRBV20-1	SARGAGGAKNIQY
NA	TRBJ2-7	TRBV6-5	ASSYSIALSSYEQY
NA	TRBJ1-1	TRBV29-1	SVERTVNPEAF
NA	TRBJ2-1	TRBV29-1	SVKEGWQF
NA	TRBJ1-1	TRBV6-1	ASSGSVGTEAF
TRBD2	TRBJ2-7	TRBV7-2	ASSLAGTTYSYEQY
NA	TRBJ1-4	TRBV6-1	ASRRRIGNRDNEKLF
NA	TRBJ1-2	TRBV27	ASSSNSGLNGHYGYT
NA	TRBJ1-5	TRBV20-1	SASTRDYSNQPQH
TRBD2	TRBJ2-5	TRBV6-2/TRBV6-3	ASSRLGGAETQY
TRBD2	TRBJ2-5	TRBV6-1	ASSPGLAGGETQY
NA	TRBJ2-2	TRBV28	ASSSEGTAGELF
TRBD1	TRBJ1-1	TRBV6-1	ASTQRQGNTEAF
NA	TRBJ2-1	TRBV20-1	SAREGAGTYNEQF
NA	TRBJ1-5	TRBV30	AWSLPGNQPQH
TRBD1	TRBJ2-5	TRBV4-3	ASSRDWTGVEETQY
TRBD1	TRBJ1-3	TRBV10-1	ASSHGQGSGNTIY
TRBD2	TRBJ2-7	TRBV2	ASRSFGTSAVEQY
NA	TRBJ2-7	TRBV6-1	ASSPSGARNFEQY
NA	TRBJ1-4	TRBV10-3	AISEWGLGEKLF
NA	TRBJ2-7	TRBV14	ASSEELADSYEQY
NA	TRBJ1-5	TRBV25-1	ASSQEGGKAQH
TRBD1	TRBJ2-7	TRBV28	ASSLAPSVTGGTLYEQY
NA	TRBJ1-2	TRBV7-8	ASSSSDYGYT
NA	TRBJ1-1	TRBV10-3	AISDSGAGVTEAF
TRBD2	TRBJ2-7	TRBV11-2	ASSLSTGLIYEQY
NA	TRBJ2-1	TRBV28	ASSLTKPNEQF
NA	TRBJ1-4	TRBV9	ASSVGPREKLF
NA	TRBJ2-2	TRBV28	ASSFEGRGELF
NA	TRBJ1-4	TRBV4-2	ASSQDWRRGNEKLF
TRBD2	TRBJ2-5	TRBV27	ASSLGIGLAGPSRETQY
TRBD2	TRBJ2-5	TRBV7-2	ASSLNGGGKTQY
TRBD1	TRBJ2-7	TRBV6-2/TRBV6-3	ASSMTGAYEQY
NA	TRBJ2-7	TRBV11-3	ASSRGNSDNEQY